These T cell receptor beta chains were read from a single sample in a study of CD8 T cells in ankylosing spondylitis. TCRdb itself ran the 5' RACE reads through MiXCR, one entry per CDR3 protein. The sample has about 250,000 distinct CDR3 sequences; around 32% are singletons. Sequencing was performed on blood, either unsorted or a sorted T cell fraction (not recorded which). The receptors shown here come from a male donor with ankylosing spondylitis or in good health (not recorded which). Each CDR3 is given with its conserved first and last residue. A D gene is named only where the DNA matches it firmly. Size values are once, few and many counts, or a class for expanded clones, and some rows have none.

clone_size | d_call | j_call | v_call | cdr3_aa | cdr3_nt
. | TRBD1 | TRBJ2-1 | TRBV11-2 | CASSLGTGVNEQFF | TGTGCCAGCAGCTTGGGGACAGGTGTCAATGAGCAGTTCTTC
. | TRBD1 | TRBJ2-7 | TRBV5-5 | CAGSFRGQDEQYF | TGTGCCGGCAGCTTTCGAGGACAGGACGAGCAGTACTTC
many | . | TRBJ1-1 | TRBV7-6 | CASSLGETNTEAFF | TGTGCCAGCAGCTTAGGGGAGACGAACACTGAAGCTTTCTTT
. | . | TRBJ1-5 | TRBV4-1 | CASSQGPESNQPQHF | TGCGCCAGCAGCCAAGGGCCGGAAAGCAATCAGCCCCAGCATTTT
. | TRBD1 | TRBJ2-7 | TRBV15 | CATSTGTGIHEQYF | TGTGCCACCAGCACCGGGACAGGGATCCACGAGCAGTACTTC
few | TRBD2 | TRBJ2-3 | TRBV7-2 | CASSTRTSPSTDTQYF | TGTGCCAGCAGCACCAGGACTAGCCCTAGCACAGATACGCAGTATTTT
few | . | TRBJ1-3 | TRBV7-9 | CASSSRDHHGNTIYF | TGTGCCAGCAGCTCCAGGGACCACCATGGAAACACCATATATTTT
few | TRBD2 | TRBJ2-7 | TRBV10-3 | CAISESGIAGPSYEQYF | TGTGCCATCAGTGAGTCGGGAATAGCGGGGCCCTCCTACGAGCAGTACTTC
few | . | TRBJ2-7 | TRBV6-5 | CASSYSRTYEQYF | TGTGCCAGCAGTTACTCCAGGACCTACGAGCAGTACTTC
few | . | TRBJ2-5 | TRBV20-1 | CSATVTGQETQYF | TGCAGTGCTACGGTAACGGGGCAAGAGACCCAGTACTTC
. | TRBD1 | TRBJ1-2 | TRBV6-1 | CASSSTDRGYGYTF | TGTGCCAGCAGCTCCACGGACAGGGGGTATGGCTACACCTTC
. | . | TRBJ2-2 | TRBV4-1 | CASSPGRSGELFF | TGCGCCAGCAGCCCTGGGCGTTCCGGGGAGCTGTTTTTT
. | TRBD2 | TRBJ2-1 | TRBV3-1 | CASSQELAGVYNEQFF | TGTGCCAGCAGCCAAGAACTAGCGGGGGTATACAATGAGCAGTTCTTC
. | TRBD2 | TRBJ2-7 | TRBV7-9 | CASKGAGAYEQYF | TGTGCCAGTAAGGGAGCGGGGGCCTACGAGCAGTACTTC
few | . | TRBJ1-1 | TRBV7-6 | CASSSPDTLNTEAFF | TGTGCCAGCAGCTCCCCGGACACTTTGAACACTGAAGCTTTCTTT
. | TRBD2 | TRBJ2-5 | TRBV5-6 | CASSLLASGTRETQYF | TGTGCCAGCAGCTTGTTGGCTAGCGGGACGCGGGAGACCCAGTACTTC
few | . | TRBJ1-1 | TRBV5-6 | CASSWGTLSKTEAFF | TGTGCCAGCAGCTGGGGGACATTATCGAAGACTGAAGCTTTCTTT
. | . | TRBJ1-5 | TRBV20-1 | CSARDLFASNQPQHF | TGCAGTGCTAGGGATCTGTTCGCGAGCAATCAGCCCCAGCATTTT
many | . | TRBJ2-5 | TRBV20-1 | CSASLRGGVQETQYF | TGCAGTGCTAGCCTTAGGGGGGGGGTCCAAGAGACCCAGTACTTC
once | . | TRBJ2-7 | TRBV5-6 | CASAPGYQGEQYF | TGTGCCAGCGCCCCAGGGTATCAGGGCGAGCAGTACTTC
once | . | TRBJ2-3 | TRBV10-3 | CAISGVSIDTQYF | TGTGCCATCAGCGGGGTTAGCATAGATACGCAGTATTTT
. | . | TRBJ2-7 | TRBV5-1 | CASSLMGTTYEQYF | TGCGCCAGCAGCTTGATGGGGACCACCTACGAGCAGTACTTC
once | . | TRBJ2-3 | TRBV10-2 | CASRSGDSDTQYF | TGCGCCAGCAGGAGTGGGGACTCAGATACGCAGTATTTT
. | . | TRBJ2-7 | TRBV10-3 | CAISESIKTRYEQYF | TGTGCCATCAGTGAGTCGATAAAAACCCGCTACGAGCAGTACTTC
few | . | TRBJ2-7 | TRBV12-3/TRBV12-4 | CASSRTFYEQYF | TGTGCCAGCAGCCGGACCTTCTACGAGCAGTACTTC
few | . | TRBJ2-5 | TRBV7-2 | CASSPLIERAQYF | TGTGCCAGCAGCCCGTTAATTGAGCGGGCCCAGTACTTC
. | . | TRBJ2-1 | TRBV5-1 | CASSLKWGEQFF | TGCGCCAGCAGCTTGAAGTGGGGGGAGCAGTTCTTC
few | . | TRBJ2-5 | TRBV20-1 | CSAPQDPAQYF | TGCAGTGCTCCCCAGGACCCAGCCCAGTACTTC
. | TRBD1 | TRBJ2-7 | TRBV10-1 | CASSESRGEQYF | TGCGCCAGCAGTGAATCCAGGGGGGAGCAGTACTTC
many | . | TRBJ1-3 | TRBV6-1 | CASRPDGSSGNTIYF | TGTGCCAGCAGACCGGACGGATCCTCTGGAAACACCATATATTTT
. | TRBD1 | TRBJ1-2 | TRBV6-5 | CASRLDRDWYGYTF | TGTGCCAGCAGACTCGACAGGGATTGGTATGGCTACACCTTC
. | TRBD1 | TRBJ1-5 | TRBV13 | CASSYRGLGQPQHF | TGTGCCAGCAGCTACAGGGGGCTGGGTCAGCCCCAGCATTTT
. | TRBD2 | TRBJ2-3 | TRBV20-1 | CSEVGAGGTDTQYF | TGCAGTGAAGTGGGAGCGGGGGGCACAGATACGCAGTATTTT
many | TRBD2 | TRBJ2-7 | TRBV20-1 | CSAKGLAMVSYEQYF | TGCAGTGCTAAGGGACTAGCGATGGTCTCCTACGAGCAGTACTTC
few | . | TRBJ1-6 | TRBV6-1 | CASTAVGSPLHF | TGTGCCAGCACGGCAGTCGGTTCACCCCTCCACTTT
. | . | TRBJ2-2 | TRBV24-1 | CATSDSSSPNTGELFF | TGTGCCACCAGTGATTCAAGCAGCCCGAACACCGGGGAGCTGTTTTTT
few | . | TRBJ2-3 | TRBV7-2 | CASSLGAAADTQYF | TGTGCCAGCAGCTTAGGCGCCGCGGCAGATACGCAGTATTTT
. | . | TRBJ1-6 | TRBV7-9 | CASSLEERNSPLHF | TGTGCCAGCAGCTTAGAGGAGCGGAATTCACCCCTCCACTTT
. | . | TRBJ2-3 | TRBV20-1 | CSASPRVWGEIRDTQYF | TGCAGTGCTAGTCCCCGAGTGTGGGGGGAGATTAGGGATACGCAGTATTTT
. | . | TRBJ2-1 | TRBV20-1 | CSARKPLGSSYNEQFF | TGCAGTGCTAGGAAACCCCTGGGGAGTTCCTACAATGAGCAGTTCTTC
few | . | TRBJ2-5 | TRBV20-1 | CSFTPLERKETQYF | TGCAGTTTCACCCCCCTGGAGAGGAAAGAGACCCAGTACTTC
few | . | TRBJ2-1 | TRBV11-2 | CASRDFGGAENEQFF | TGTGCCAGCCGTGATTTTGGGGGGGCTGAGAATGAGCAGTTCTTC
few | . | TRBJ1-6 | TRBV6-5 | CASSYSGPHNSPLHF | TGTGCCAGCAGTTACTCGGGACCGCATAATTCACCCCTCCACTTT
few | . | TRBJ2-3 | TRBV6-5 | CASTQKGDTQYF | TGTGCCAGCACCCAAAAGGGGGATACGCAGTATTTT
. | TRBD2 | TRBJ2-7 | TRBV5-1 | CASSLVPGLAVYEQYF | TGCGCCAGCAGCTTGGTGCCGGGACTAGCGGTCTACGAGCAGTACTTC
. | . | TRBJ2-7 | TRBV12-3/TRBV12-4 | CASSLWQTNEQYF | TGTGCCAGCAGTTTGTGGCAGACCAACGAGCAGTACTTC
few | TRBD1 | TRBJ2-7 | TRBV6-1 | CASSPGQDSSYEQYF | TGTGCCAGCAGTCCAGGACAGGACTCCTCCTACGAGCAGTACTTC
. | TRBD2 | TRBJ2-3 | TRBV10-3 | CAISEDYSGGVDTQYF | TGTGCCATCAGTGAGGATTATAGCGGGGGAGTAGATACGCAGTATTTT
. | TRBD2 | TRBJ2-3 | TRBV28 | CASSPPGTSGGITDTQYF | TGTGCCAGCAGTCCACCCGGGACTAGCGGGGGGATAACAGATACGCAGTATTTT
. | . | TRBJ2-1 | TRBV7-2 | CASSLEGSSFNEQFF | TGTGCCAGCAGCTTAGAAGGGAGTAGTTTCAATGAGCAGTTCTTC
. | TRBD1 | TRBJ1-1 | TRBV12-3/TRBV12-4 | CASREGQGTTEAFF | TGTGCCAGCAGAGAAGGACAGGGGACCACTGAAGCTTTCTTT
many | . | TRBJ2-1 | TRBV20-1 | CSASIGLAYEQFF | TGCAGTGCTAGTATCGGTCTAGCTTACGAGCAGTTCTTC
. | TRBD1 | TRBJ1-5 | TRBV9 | CASSVGTGGSNQPQHF | TGTGCCAGCAGCGTAGGGACAGGAGGGAGCAATCAGCCCCAGCATTTT
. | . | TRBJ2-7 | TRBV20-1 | CSARDKGLLEQYF | TGCAGTGCTAGAGATAAGGGGTTATTGGAGCAGTACTTC
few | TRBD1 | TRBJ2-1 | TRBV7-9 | CASSFGQGARDEQFF | TGTGCCAGCAGCTTCGGACAGGGGGCGCGCGATGAGCAGTTCTTC
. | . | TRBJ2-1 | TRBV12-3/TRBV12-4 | CASRPGVPSYNEQFF | TGTGCCAGCAGGCCAGGGGTCCCCTCCTACAATGAGCAGTTCTTC